These 17 T cell receptor beta chains were sequenced from one sample in a study of T-cell reconstitution after alpha-beta-depleted transplantation in children (dated by TCRdb to 2016 to 2018). The protocol used for the library was PCR. Sequencing relied on an Illumina HiSeq 2500. TCR libraries were prepared with molecular barcoding, using unique molecular identifiers to normalize TCRbeta repertoire quantification. TCRdb handled the public reads itself, with Q25 trimming in fastp and clone calling in MiXCR, and kept productive beta chains. Each entry is one CDR3 protein sequence, shown with its most common DNA and genes. In all, the sample holds about 980,000 distinct CDR3 sequences, and about 29% of those were seen once. The ten largest clones add up to roughly 28% of the sample. In the paper's terms, the treatment or condition label means: allogeneic hematopoietic cell transplantation with graft depleted of TCRalphabeta T cells and CD19 B cells.

The material sequenced was PBMCs, mostly from graft donor cells, taken 360 days after TCRalphabeta/CD19-depleted stem cell transplant. The origin of the receptors is a boy under two years old who had a stem cell transplant for SCID, so the T cells may come from the graft donor.

The chain has TRBV28 and TRBJ2-7, with 9 bases aligning to TRBD1. Germline V gene lookup returns CDR1 MDHEN and CDR2 SYDVKM. CDR3 size: 13 residues. With V trimmed by 8 bases and J by 9 bases, 11 bases remained unmatched. CDR3 sequence reads: CASQNHRGQGQYF. Here the CDR3 DNA reads TGTGCCAGCCAGAATCACAGGGGGCAGGGGCAGTACTTC.

The V and J genes are TRBV20-1 and TRBJ1-2; D remains unclear. V was shortened by 2 bases and J by 2 bases, with 12 bases between the two germline ends. This CDR3 is 14 amino acids long. Germline V gene sequence: CDR1 DFQATT, CDR2 SNEGSKA (reference sequence). The CDR3 DNA sequence: TGCAGTGCTAGATCGGCCGGCAAAAACTATGGCTACACCTTC. It is translated as CSARSAGKNYGYTF.

V is TRBV5-1 and J is TRBJ2-7; 11 bases line up with TRBD1. The CDR3 runs 15 residues. From germline, CDR1 is SGHRS and CDR2 YFSETQ. After removal of 4 bases from V and 5 bases from J, the junction contained 8 bases not matched to a gene. The CDR3 DNA reads TGCGCCAGCAGCCTCCTCGGACAGGGGGCTGACGAGCAGTACTTC. This codes for CASSLLGQGADEQYF.

This clonotype was seen a few times. V gene TRBV5-1 combines with J gene TRBJ2-2; D remains unclear. The V gene's germline CDR1 is SGHRS and CDR2 YFSETQ. Trimming removed 0 bases from V and 6 bases from J, with 9 bases in between. This CDR3 comprises 14 residues. The CDR3 DNA reads TGCGCCAGCAGCTTGGTTTCTGGCTCCGGGGAGCTGTTTTTT. It specifies CASSLVSGSGELFF.

The chain carries TRBV7-2 and TRBJ2-2; D tentatively reads TRBD1 or TRBD2 (5 bases each). With 6 bases removed from V and 1 base from J, the gap between germline ends came to 15 bases. This CDR3 is 16 amino acids long. CDR1 is SGHTA and CDR2 is FQGNSA in the germline V gene. The CDR3 DNA reads TGTGCCAGCAGGCACAGGACTCTACGGAACACCGGGGAGCTGTTTTTT. Translating gives CASRHRTLRNTGELFF.

The chain uses TRBV6-2 or TRBV6-3 and TRBJ1-3; D gene unclear. CDR1 is MNHEY and CDR2 is SVGEGT in the germline V gene. CDR3 size: 15 residues. V lost 6 bases and J 0 bases, leaving 12 bases between the germline ends. The CDR3 here is CASRDGLISGNTIYF. CDR3 coding DNA: TGTGCCAGCAGGGATGGACTGATCTCTGGAAACACCATATATTTT.

The V gene is TRBV14, the J gene TRBJ2-7, with TRBD2 as a possible D gene (6 bases). Per germline, CDR1 SGHDN and CDR2 FVKESK. The CDR3 is 16 amino acids. Trimming pared 2 bases from V and 3 bases from J, leaving 17 bases between. The CDR3 DNA reads TGTGCCAGCAGCCAAATCGACAGCGGGTATCTCTACGAGCAGTACTTC. This gives the protein CASSQIDSGYLYEQYF.

The chain has TRBV10-3 and TRBJ1-1; the D gene is possibly TRBD1 (5 bases). The CDR3 contains 14 residues. V lost 0 bases, J lost 4 bases, and 9 bases lay in between. Germline V gene lookup returns CDR1 ENHRY and CDR2 SYGVKD. The CDR3 bases are TGTGCCATCAGTGAGTCGTTGGGGACCACTGAAGCTTTCTTT. Protein sequence: CAISESLGTTEAFF.

This clonotype occurred many times. The chain recombines TRBV3-1 with TRBJ2-3, with D tentatively TRBD1 or TRBD2 (5 bases each). Per the germline V gene, CDR1 is LGHDT and CDR2 is YNNKEL (reference sequence). The CDR3 runs to 12 residues. The germline V and J ends were trimmed by 2 bases and 6 bases, with 6 bases remaining between them. CDR3 region: CASSQWGDTQYF. The DNA of the CDR3 is TGTGCCAGCAGCCAATGGGGGGATACGCAGTATTTT.

The chain links TRBV11-1 to TRBJ2-1; no reliable D call. Per germline, CDR1 SGHAT and CDR2 FQDESV (reference sequence). V was trimmed by 4 bases and J by 4 bases, leaving 8 bases between them. CDR3 length: 13 amino acids. The CDR3 here is CASSWTRYNEQFF. CDR3 sequence (DNA): TGTGCCAGCAGCTGGACCCGTTACAATGAGCAGTTCTTC.

This clonotype was counted only a few times. The genes are TRBV6-5 and TRBJ2-2; D might be TRBD1 (5 bases). Germline-derived CDR1 and CDR2 are MNHEY and SVGAGI. The CDR3 consists of 14 residues. The germline V and J ends were trimmed by 6 bases and 2 bases, with 10 bases remaining between them. The CDR3 bases are TGTGCCAGCAGCCGACAGAGTAACACCGGGGAGCTGTTTTTT. Translation: CASSRQSNTGELFF.

The chain employs TRBV2 and TRBJ2-7; 11 bases are a match to TRBD2. Germline values: CDR1 SNHLY, CDR2 FYNNEI. Trimming took 6 bases from V and 6 from J; bases not matched to a gene: 19. The CDR3 runs to 18 residues. The CDR3 here is CASSEVPNIPLAGGEQYF. Written as DNA, the CDR3 is TGTGCCAGCAGCGAGGTGCCTAATATCCCGCTAGCGGGGGGCGAGCAGTACTTC.

This clonotype was seen more than once but under ten times. The chain recombines TRBV5-1 with TRBJ2-5, with no clear D. CDR3 length equals 14 residues. Germline V gene data show CDR1 as SGHRS and CDR2 as YFSETQ. Trimming took off 3 bases at V and 2 bases at J, with 11 bases between the two ends. CDR3 region: CASSWDQTQETQYF. In nucleotides, the CDR3 is TGCGCCAGCAGCTGGGATCAGACTCAAGAGACCCAGTACTTC.

The gene calls are TRBV7-9 and TRBJ2-7, with D unresolved. CDR1 is SEHNR, CDR2 FQNEAQ, per germline (reference sequence). This CDR3 comprises 13 residues. V gave up 5 bases and J gave up 0 bases, with 8 bases separating them. DNA of the CDR3: TGTGCCAGCAGCCACCCGGGCTCCTACGAGCAGTACTTC. Translating it yields CASSHPGSYEQYF.

Only a few counts were recorded for this clonotype. The chain uses TRBV7-2 and TRBJ2-7; possible D gene TRBD1, 7 bases. Trimming took off 3 bases at V and 3 bases at J, with 12 bases between the two ends. This CDR3 is 14 amino acids long. Germline values: CDR1 SGHTA, CDR2 FQGNSA. This CDR3 is CASSFGTAGYEQYF. The CDR3, as DNA: TGTGCCAGCAGCTTCGGGACAGCGGGCTACGAGCAGTACTTC.

This rearrangement joins TRBV4-1 to TRBJ1-1; no firm D call. Germline CDR1 is MGHRA and CDR2 is YSYEKL. The V end was cut by 6 bases, the J end by 0 bases, with 14 bases between. This CDR3 has 15 residues. The CDR3 spells CASREEGHLNTEAFF. For the CDR3, the DNA is TGCGCCAGCAGGGAGGAGGGCCATTTGAACACTGAAGCTTTCTTT.

This clonotype was observed a few times. This sequence joins TRBV12-3 or TRBV12-4 and TRBJ2-3; D is tentatively TRBD1 or TRBD2 (5 bases each). Between the trimmed V and J ends, which lost 4 bases and 1 base, there was a span of 12 bases. This CDR3 region has 15 residues. Written as DNA, the CDR3 is TGTGCCAGCAGTTGGGGGAATGGGGGCACAGATACGCAGTATTTT. Its translation is CASSWGNGGTDTQYF.